These T cell receptor beta chains were read from a single sample in a study of OX40 agonist ivuxolimab in advanced cancers. Method: immunoSEQ multiplex PCR; TCRdb's copy keeps in-frame clones and lacks some. The sample records roughly 100,000 clones, more than 75% being singletons. Sequences were derived from CD4+ or CD8+ T cells sorted from blood, sampled in a trial of the OX40 agonist ivuxolimab. Receptor source: an adult with an advanced solid tumor such as melanoma, head and neck, liver or kidney cancer. The CDR3 runs from the conserved cysteine through the conserved F or W. Fields, in order: clone size, V gene, J gene, D gene, CDR3 protein, CDR3 DNA. D genes are given only for firm matches. Expanded clones are given a class, and other clones once, few, many or no size at all.

size: NA; V: TRBV14; J: TRBJ1-2; D: NA; CDR3: CASSQGDTPNYGYTF; DNA: TGTGCCAGCAGCCAAGGCGATACCCCTAACTATGGCTACACCTTC
size: few; V: TRBV13; J: TRBJ1-6; D: NA; CDR3: CASSFRGYNSPLHF; DNA: TGTGCCAGCAGCTTCCGGGGTTATAATTCACCCCTCCACTTT
size: NA; V: TRBV5-5; J: TRBJ1-1; D: TRBD1; CDR3: CASSLERGGQGPRGSEAFF; DNA: TGTGCCAGCAGCTTGGAGAGGGGAGGACAGGGGCCCCGGGGGAGTGAAGCTTTCTTT
size: NA; V: TRBV30; J: TRBJ2-5; D: TRBD2; CDR3: CAWSVLLLAGKPETQYF; DNA: TGTGCCTGGAGTGTACTGTTACTAGCGGGGAAACCAGAGACCCAGTACTTC
size: NA; V: TRBV6-1; J: TRBJ1-1; D: TRBD1; CDR3: CASSGQQGATEAFF; DNA: TGTGCCAGCAGTGGCCAACAGGGGGCAACTGAAGCTTTCTTT
size: few; V: TRBV15; J: TRBJ1-1; D: NA; CDR3: CATRTRQTNTEAFF; DNA: TGTGCCACCAGGACGAGACAGACGAACACTGAAGCTTTCTTT
size: NA; V: TRBV12-5; J: TRBJ1-4; D: TRBD1; CDR3: CASGLRTGRDEKLFF; DNA: TGTGCTAGTGGTTTGAGGACAGGGAGAGATGAAAAACTGTTTTTT
size: few; V: TRBV19; J: TRBJ1-5; D: NA; CDR3: CASSMVGRGDSQPQHF; DNA: TGTGCCAGTAGTATGGTAGGCAGGGGAGACAGTCAGCCCCAGCATTTT
size: NA; V: TRBV18; J: TRBJ1-1; D: TRBD1; CDR3: CASSLDRGRTEAFF; DNA: TGTGCCAGCTCACTAGACAGGGGTCGCACTGAAGCTTTCTTT
size: NA; V: TRBV27; J: TRBJ1-2; D: NA; CDR3: CASRLGGGVRGNPYGYTF; DNA: TGTGCCAGCCGATTGGGCGGAGGAGTAAGGGGGAACCCCTATGGCTACACCTTC
size: NA; V: TRBV7-8; J: TRBJ2-3; D: NA; CDR3: CASSLEVTRRDTQYF; DNA: TGTGCCAGCAGCTTAGAGGTCACCCGGAGGGATACGCAGTATTTT
size: NA; V: TRBV6-1; J: TRBJ1-5; D: TRBD1; CDR3: CASSESGTGGNQPQHF; DNA: TGTGCCAGCAGTGAATCCGGGACAGGGGGCAATCAGCCCCAGCATTTT
size: NA; V: TRBV27; J: TRBJ1-6; D: NA; CDR3: CASSLWGSTARANSPLHF; DNA: TGTGCCAGCAGTTTATGGGGTTCTACGGCCCGGGCGAATTCACCCCTCCACTTT
size: NA; V: TRBV11-2; J: TRBJ1-6; D: NA; CDR3: CASSSPQQGRYSPLHF; DNA: TGTGCCAGCAGCTCACCCCAACAGGGAAGATATTCACCCCTCCACTTT
size: NA; V: TRBV30; J: TRBJ1-2; D: TRBD1; CDR3: CAWSVQGRQGYTF; DNA: TGTGCCTGGTCCGTACAGGGGAGGCAAGGCTACACCTTC
size: NA; V: TRBV15; J: TRBJ1-2; D: TRBD1; CDR3: CATSRDPAGGGSSYTF; DNA: TGTGCCACCAGCAGAGATCCGGCAGGGGGAGGAAGTAGCTACACCTTC
size: NA; V: TRBV11-2; J: TRBJ1-4; D: NA; CDR3: CASSLATNEKLFF; DNA: TGTGCCAGCAGCTTAGCTACTAATGAAAAACTGTTTTTT
size: once; V: TRBV5-1; J: TRBJ2-5; D: NA; CDR3: CASSLQGQETQYF; DNA: TGCGCCAGCAGCCTACAGGGTCAAGAGACCCAGTACTTC
size: NA; V: TRBV25-1; J: TRBJ2-3; D: TRBD2; CDR3: CATRSGNTQYF; DNA: TGTGCCACCAGGAGCGGGAATACGCAGTATTTT
size: NA; V: TRBV2; J: TRBJ2-7; D: TRBD1; CDR3: CASSEWGQVPYEQYF; DNA: TGTGCCAGCAGTGAATGGGGACAGGTCCCCTACGAGCAGTACTTC
size: NA; V: TRBV9; J: TRBJ1-1; D: NA; CDR3: CASSVGSNTEAFF; DNA: TGTGCCAGCAGCGTAGGGTCGAACACTGAAGCTTTCTTT
size: NA; V: TRBV7-7; J: TRBJ2-3; D: NA; CDR3: CASSFGAPPPDTQYF; DNA: TGTGCTAGCAGCTTTGGGGCACCCCCCCCAGATACGCAGTATTTT
size: NA; V: TRBV7-3; J: TRBJ1-6; D: NA; CDR3: CASSLNSRNSPLHF; DNA: TGTGCCAGCAGCTTAAATTCCCGGAATTCACCCCTCCACTTT
size: NA; V: TRBV6-4; J: TRBJ1-6; D: NA; CDR3: CASSDSKDSPLHF; DNA: TGTGCCAGCAGTGACTCCAAAGATTCACCCCTCCACTTT
size: NA; V: TRBV9; J: TRBJ2-3; D: NA; CDR3: CASSVAPGTATDTQYF; DNA: TGTGCCAGCAGCGTAGCCCCAGGGACTGCCACAGATACGCAGTATTTT
size: NA; V: TRBV7-3; J: TRBJ2-7; D: TRBD1; CDR3: CASSPAAPGTGSEQYF; DNA: TGTGCCAGCAGCCCAGCAGCCCCCGGGACAGGGTCCGAGCAGTACTTC
size: NA; V: TRBV5-1; J: TRBJ2-7; D: TRBD1; CDR3: CASSLSSGTGVHEQYF; DNA: TGCGCCAGCAGCTTGTCTTCAGGGACAGGGGTCCACGAGCAGTACTTC
size: NA; V: TRBV6-5; J: TRBJ1-1; D: NA; CDR3: CASSYKNTEAFF; DNA: TGTGCCAGCAGTTATAAGAACACTGAAGCTTTCTTT
size: NA; V: TRBV6-1; J: TRBJ2-3; D: NA; CDR3: CASRLAETTDTQYF; DNA: TGTGCCAGCAGATTAGCGGAGACCACAGATACGCAGTATTTT
size: NA; V: TRBV18; J: TRBJ1-5; D: NA; CDR3: CASSQGDSNQPQHF; DNA: TGTGCCAGCTCACAGGGGGATAGCAATCAGCCCCAGCATTTT
size: few; V: TRBV19; J: TRBJ2-5; D: NA; CDR3: CASRLAGETQYF; DNA: TGTGCCAGTAGACTGGCAGGGGAGACCCAGTACTTC
size: NA; V: TRBV14; J: TRBJ2-3; D: NA; CDR3: CASSVGADTQYF; DNA: TGTGCCAGCAGCGTCGGGGCAGATACGCAGTATTTT
size: NA; V: TRBV6-1; J: TRBJ2-7; D: TRBD1; CDR3: CASRPGQGVSYEQYF; DNA: TGTGCCAGCAGGCCGGGACAGGGGGTATCCTACGAGCAGTACTTC
size: NA; V: TRBV9; J: TRBJ1-2; D: NA; CDR3: CASSVGNVGSVGGYTF; DNA: TGTGCCAGCAGCGTAGGTAACGTGGGCTCGGTCGGTGGCTACACCTTC
size: once; V: TRBV30; J: TRBJ2-3; D: TRBD1; CDR3: CAWSVGRGYADTQYF; DNA: TGTGCCTGGAGTGTAGGCAGGGGGTACGCAGATACGCAGTATTTT
size: NA; V: TRBV10-1; J: TRBJ2-3; D: NA; CDR3: CASSGWGTDTQYF; DNA: TGCGCCAGCAGCGGATGGGGCACAGATACGCAGTATTTT
size: NA; V: TRBV7-9; J: TRBJ1-2; D: NA; CDR3: CASSTPNYGYTF; DNA: TGTGCCAGCAGTACACCTAACTATGGCTACACCTTC
size: NA; V: TRBV9; J: TRBJ2-3; D: NA; CDR3: CASSAGGRGTRTDTQYF; DNA: TGTGCCAGCAGCGCAGGCGGACGGGGTACGAGGACAGATACGCAGTATTTT
size: NA; V: TRBV5-1; J: TRBJ2-5; D: TRBD1; CDR3: CASSLSPQGARETQYF; DNA: TGCGCCAGCAGCTTGTCGCCACAGGGGGCGCGTGAGACCCAGTACTTC
size: NA; V: TRBV4-3; J: TRBJ1-4; D: NA; CDR3: CASSQDLSRSTNEKLFF; DNA: TGCGCCAGCAGCCAAGATCTTAGCAGGTCAACTAATGAAAAACTGTTTTTT
size: NA; V: TRBV5-1; J: TRBJ2-2; D: TRBD1; CDR3: CASSLEPWGQGKTGELFF; DNA: TGCGCCAGCAGCTTGGAGCCTTGGGGACAGGGGAAAACCGGGGAGCTGTTTTTT
size: NA; V: TRBV27; J: TRBJ1-1; D: NA; CDR3: CASSLTPVGIQAEAFF; DNA: TGTGCCAGCAGTTTGACCCCCGTCGGGATCCAGGCCGAAGCTTTCTTT
size: NA; V: TRBV7-2; J: TRBJ2-1; D: TRBD2; CDR3: CASSLTGGNNEQFF; DNA: TGTGCCAGCAGCTTAACGGGGGGGAACAATGAGCAGTTCTTC